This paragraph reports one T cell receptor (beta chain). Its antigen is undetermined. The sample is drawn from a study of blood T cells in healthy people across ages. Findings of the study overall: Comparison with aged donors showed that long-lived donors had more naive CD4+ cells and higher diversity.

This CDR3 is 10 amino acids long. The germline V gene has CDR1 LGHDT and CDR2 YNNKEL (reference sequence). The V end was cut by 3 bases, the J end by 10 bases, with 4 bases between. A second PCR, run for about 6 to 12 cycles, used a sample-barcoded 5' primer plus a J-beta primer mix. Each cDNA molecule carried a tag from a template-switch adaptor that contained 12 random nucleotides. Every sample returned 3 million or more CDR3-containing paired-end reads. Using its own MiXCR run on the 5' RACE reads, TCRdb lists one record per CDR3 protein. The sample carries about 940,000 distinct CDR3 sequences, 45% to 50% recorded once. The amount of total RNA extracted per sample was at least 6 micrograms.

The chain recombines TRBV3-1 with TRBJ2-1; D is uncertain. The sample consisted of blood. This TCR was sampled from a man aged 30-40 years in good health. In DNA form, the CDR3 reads TGTGCCAGCAGCCAGACAGAGCAGTTCTTC. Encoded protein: CASSQTEQFF.